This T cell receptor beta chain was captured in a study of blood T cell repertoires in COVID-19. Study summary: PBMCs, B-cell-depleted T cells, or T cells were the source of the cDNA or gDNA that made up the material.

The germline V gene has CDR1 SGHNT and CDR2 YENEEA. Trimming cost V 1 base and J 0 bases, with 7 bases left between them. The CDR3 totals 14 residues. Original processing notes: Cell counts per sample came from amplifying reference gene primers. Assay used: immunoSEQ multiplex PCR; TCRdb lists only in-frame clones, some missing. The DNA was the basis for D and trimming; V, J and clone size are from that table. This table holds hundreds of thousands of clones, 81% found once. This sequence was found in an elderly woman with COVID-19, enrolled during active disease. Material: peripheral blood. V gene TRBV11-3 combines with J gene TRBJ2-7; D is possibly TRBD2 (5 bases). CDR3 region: CASSLAGDSYEQYF. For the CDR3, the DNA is TGTGCCAGCAGCTTAGCCGGGGACTCCTACGAGCAGTACTTC.